This entry concerns a single T cell receptor beta chain. Its antigen is unknown. This sample was taken from a study of T-cell memory formation after mild COVID-19. 5'RACE primed at constant segments yielded TCR alpha and TCR beta cDNA libraries bearing sample barcodes and UMIs. TCRdb itself ran the 5' RACE reads through MiXCR, one entry per CDR3 protein. Of about 560,000 distinct CDR3 sequences in the sample, approximately 19% were seen once. Study results and limitations: What remained unconfirmed was the SARS-CoV-2 specificity of second-wave clones peaking on day 37.

The CDR3 covers 14 residues. Germline V gene data show CDR1 as SGHAT and CDR2 as FQDESV (reference sequence). The germline V and J ends were trimmed by 2 bases and 4 bases, with 11 bases remaining between them. The TCR comes from an adult woman who had mild COVID-19 (a few samples of this study predate the infection). Cell type and time point are not known. Sample: PBMCs or a T cell subset sorted from them (not recorded which). The chain is built from TRBV11-1 and TRBJ1-2; D remains ambiguous. The CDR3 coding sequence is TGTGCCAGCAGCTTATATACGGGGTCCTATGGCTACACCTTC. This translates into CASSLYTGSYGYTF.